The 2 T cell receptor beta chains presented below share a single source sample, sequenced in a study of cytomegalovirus exposure and HLA in healthy donors. This PCR relied on a set of 60 Vbeta primers and 13 Jbeta primers. Using immunoSEQ multiplex PCR, the repertoire was profiled, and TCRdb retains in-frame clones only, with some absent. The table has about 120,000 clones, around three quarters seen once. The sample comprised PBMCs. The origin of the receptors is a young man in good health and CMV-seropositive.

This chain links TRBV20-1 with TRBJ1-2, with D perhaps TRBD1 (6 bases). The CDR3 loop spans 11 amino acids. Germline V gene lookup returns CDR1 DFQATT and CDR2 SNEGSKA (reference sequence). Deletions cut 6 bases from V and 4 bases from J, with 9 bases between. The CDR3 reads CSATGPYGYTF. CDR3 in DNA: TGCAGTGCAACAGGGCCCTATGGCTACACCTTC.

This clone was observed a single time. This sequence joins TRBV9 and TRBJ1-3, with 7 bases fitting TRBD1. Germline assignment: CDR1 SGDLS and CDR2 YYNGEE. The V gene end was trimmed by 2 bases and the J gene end by 0 bases; junction bases not matched to a gene: 5. The CDR3 loop spans 16 amino acids. CDR3: CASSVQGGHSGNTIYF. The CDR3, as DNA: TGTGCCAGCAGCGTGCAAGGGGGCCACTCTGGAAACACCATATATTTT.